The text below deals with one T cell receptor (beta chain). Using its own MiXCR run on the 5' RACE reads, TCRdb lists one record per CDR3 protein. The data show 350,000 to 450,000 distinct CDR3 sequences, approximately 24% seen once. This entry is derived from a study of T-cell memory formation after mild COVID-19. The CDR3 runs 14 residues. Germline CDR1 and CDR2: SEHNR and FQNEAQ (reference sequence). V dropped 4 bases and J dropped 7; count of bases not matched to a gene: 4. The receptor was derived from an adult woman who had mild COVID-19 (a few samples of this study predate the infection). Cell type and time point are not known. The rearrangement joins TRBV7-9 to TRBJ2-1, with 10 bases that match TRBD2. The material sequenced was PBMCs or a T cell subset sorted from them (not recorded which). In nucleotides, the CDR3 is TGTGCCAGCAGCTGGAGCGGGGGGGCAAATGAGCAGTTCTTC. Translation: CASSWSGGANEQFF.